This record covers a single T cell receptor beta chain. This sample stems from a study of blood T cell repertoires in COVID-19. The assay was immunoSEQ multiplex PCR, and TCRdb's table has in-frame clones only and misses some. The sample shows 200,000 to 250,000 clones, about 86% of them seen only once. What was sequenced was peripheral blood. The origin of this receptor is a woman aged 25-40 years who had recovered from COVID-19.

The CDR3 DNA reads TGTGCCACCTCCCGACAGGGAGGTCAGCCCCAGCATTTT. Its protein product is CATSRQGGQPQHF. V usage is TRBV3-1 (or the pseudogene TRBV3-2) and J usage is TRBJ1-5, with TRBD1 matching 7 bases. The germline CDR1 and CDR2 sequences are LGHDT and YNNKEL (reference sequence). The CDR3 covers 13 residues. V shed 10 bases and J 6 bases; nucleotides not matched to a gene: 9.